These 30 T cell receptor beta chains share one sample of origin, sequenced in a study of shared clonotypes between healthy human individuals (TCRdb year 2020). Library method: the immunoSEQ multiplex PCR assay. The source is immuneACCESS, and TCRdb retained only in-frame sequences with V and J called. Part of the clones is not carried over; for the studies checked, unresolved V genes explain less than half of this, and the remainder is unexplained. The sample table contains roughly 2.4 million clones; only one count was recorded for 90% to 96% of them. The ten largest make up more than 0.1% of the sample. The sequencing sample was made of naive CD4+ T cells sorted from blood. This specimen's cell subset or site label, per the study, means: CD45RA+ positively selected. These receptors came from a man aged 18 to 30 in good health.

The CDR3 loop reads CSVEIWGLVTDTQYF. CDR3 DNA: TGCAGCGTTGAAATATGGGGGCTGGTCACAGATACGCAGTATTTT. V is TRBV29-1 and J is TRBJ2-3; TRBD1 is a possible D gene (6 bases). The CDR3 is 15 amino acids. V lost 2 bases to trimming and J lost 2 bases, with 14 bases between them. Germline CDR1 reads SQVTM; CDR2 reads ANQGSEA.

The CDR3 region is CAIGRGDSPLHF. CDR3 nucleotides: TGTGCCATCGGGCGGGGGGATTCACCCCTCCACTTT. The genes are TRBV10-3 and TRBJ1-6, with D possibly matching TRBD1 (5 bases). The CDR3 loop spans 12 amino acids. CDR1 ENHRY and CDR2 SYGVKD come from the germline V gene. Trimming cost V 8 bases and J 8 bases, with 10 bases left between them.

J is TRBJ2-7 and V is TRBV6-5; D possibly corresponds to TRBD2 (6 bases). V dropped 2 bases and J dropped 2 bases, with 10 bases sitting between them. CDR1 is MNHEY, CDR2 SVGAGI, per germline. CDR3 length equals 14 residues. The CDR3 nucleotides are TGTGCCAGCAGTTACCGCGGGACCCCCTACGAGCAGTACTTC. Residues: CASSYRGTPYEQYF.

The chain uses TRBV5-1 and TRBJ2-3; D uncertain. CDR3 length equals 15 residues. Trimming pared 0 bases from V and 2 bases from J, leaving 10 bases between. Germline values: CDR1 SGHRS, CDR2 YFSETQ. In DNA, the CDR3 is TGCGCCAGCAGCTTGGAGGCCAGCAACACAGATACGCAGTATTTT. Its translation: CASSLEASNTDTQYF.

The chain combines TRBV5-8 with TRBJ2-2; 9 bases map to TRBD1. The junction had 7 bases not matched to a gene; V was cut back by 1 base and J by 6 bases. Germline values: CDR1 SGHTS, CDR2 YDEGEE. This CDR3 is built from 16 residues. CDR3 DNA sequence: TGTGCCAGCAGCTTGATTTCGGGACAGGGTCCCGGGGAGCTGTTTTTT. This encodes CASSLISGQGPGELFF.

The chain carries TRBV9 and TRBJ2-2; D perhaps matches TRBD2 (5 bases). The CDR3 extends over 14 amino acids. Per the germline V gene, CDR1 is SGDLS and CDR2 is YYNGEE. With 4 bases removed from V and 4 bases from J, the gap between germline ends came to 11 bases. The CDR3 loop is CASSSQSGTGELFF. In nucleotides, the CDR3 is TGTGCCAGCAGCTCCCAGAGCGGCACCGGGGAGCTGTTTTTT.

This clone was detected only once. The rearrangement links TRBV5-1 to TRBJ2-2; 7 positions match TRBD2. V was clipped by 1 base and J by 2 bases; unmatched bases: 8. CDR1 and CDR2 (germline): SGHRS, YFSETQ. This CDR3 has 17 amino acids. In DNA, the CDR3 is TGCGCCAGCAGCTTGAGAGGCGGGAGTGAAAACACCGGGGAGCTGTTTTTT. Its protein product is CASSLRGGSENTGELFF. Full variable domain (outside the CDR3, taken from reference TRBV5-1 and TRBJ2-2): KAGVTQTPRYLIKTRGQQVTLSCSPISGHRSVSWYQQTPGQGLQFLFEYFSETQRNKGNFPGRFSGRQFSNSRSEMNVSTLELGDSALYLCASSLRGGSENTGELFFGEGSRLTVL.

The chain couples TRBV5-6 to TRBJ2-3; D unresolved. The CDR3 extends over 14 amino acids. CDR1 and CDR2 (germline): SGHDT, YYEEEE. Trimming took off 2 bases at V and 3 bases at J, with 10 bases between the two ends. The CDR3 loop is CASSFRPDTDTQYF. Here the CDR3 DNA reads TGTGCCAGCAGCTTTCGGCCGGATACAGATACGCAGTATTTT.

The V gene is TRBV12-2, the J gene TRBJ1-4. TRBV12-2 is reported as a pseudogene. The CDR3 has 13 amino acids. This chain's CDR3 is CAPSADVNEKLFF. CDR3 nucleotide sequence: TGTGCCCCCTCGGCGGATGTTAATGAAAAACTGTTTTTT.

The chain carries TRBV2 and TRBJ1-6; 8 nucleotides align to TRBD1. Trimming removed 6 bases from V and 0 bases from J; junction bases left unmatched: 10. The CDR3 is made up of 18 amino acids. Germline CDR1 is SNHLY and CDR2 is FYNNEI. The CDR3 bases are TGTGCCAGCAGCCCCCCCACAGGGGGTGCCTCCTATAATTCACCCCTCCACTTT. Protein product: CASSPPTGGASYNSPLHF.

This clone was found once. The rearrangement joins TRBV9 to TRBJ1-6, with a tentative D call TRBD1 (6 bases). The V gene's germline CDR1 is SGDLS and CDR2 YYNGEE. CDR3 length: 15 residues. The V and J ends lost 0 bases and 14 bases respectively, with 18 bases between them. The CDR3 loop is CASSVERGQLESLHF. The CDR3 nucleotides read TGTGCCAGCAGCGTAGAGCGGGGACAACTCGAATCCCTCCACTTT.

For the CDR3, the DNA is TGTGCCAGCAGTTACAGGACTTACTATGGCTACACCTTC. It encodes CASSYRTYYGYTF. This chain uses TRBV6-5 with TRBJ1-2; no reliable D call. The CDR3 is 13 amino acids. V was cut by 2 bases and J by 3 bases, with 7 bases left in between. Germline V gene data show CDR1 as MNHEY and CDR2 as SVGAGI.

The chain employs TRBV18 and TRBJ2-5; perhaps D is TRBD1 or TRBD2 (5 bases each). V was pared by 1 base and J by 4 bases, with 13 bases between. Germline V lookup: CDR1 KGHSH, CDR2 LQKENI. The CDR3 consists of 15 residues. The CDR3 is CASSPRQRGGETQYF. CDR3 sequence (DNA): TGTGCCAGCTCACCACGACAGCGTGGGGGAGAGACCCAGTACTTC.

This clone was counted once. The genes are TRBV4-1 and TRBJ1-5, with 7 bases aligning to TRBD1. The CDR3 is made up of 18 amino acids. Germline V lookup: CDR1 MGHRA, CDR2 YSYEKL. V trimming: 1 base; J trimming: 0 bases; junction bases outside the gene matches: 9. The CDR3 region has the DNA TGCGCCAGCAGCCAAGGACCCGGACAGGATTTTAGCAATCAGCCCCAGCATTTT. Encoded protein: CASSQGPGQDFSNQPQHF.

Turning to this clone: This CDR3 is also generated by other DNA sequences in the sample. The CDR3 nucleotides are TGCAGCGTTGACCCAGGGGGCAACGAGCAGTACTTC. Its translation: CSVDPGGNEQYF. The rearrangement joins TRBV29-1 to TRBJ2-7, with 8 bases fitting TRBD1. The CDR3 runs 12 residues. V was clipped by 3 bases and J by 5 bases; unmatched bases: 3. CDR1 is SQVTM and CDR2 is ANQGSEA in the germline V gene.

In the case of this clone: Other nucleotide sequences from this sample produce the same CDR3. CDR3 sequence: CASSLVSGEQFF. DNA of the CDR3: TGTGCCAGCAGCTTAGTTTCGGGTGAGCAGTTCTTC. This chain uses TRBV7-8 with TRBJ2-1; D remains ambiguous. The V gene's germline CDR1 is SGHVS and CDR2 FQNEAQ. Trimming took off 1 base at V and 9 bases at J, with 7 bases between the two ends. The CDR3 covers 12 residues.

In this sample, this clone turned up once. Other DNA sequences of this sample code for an identical CDR3. V is TRBV6-6 and J is TRBJ2-5; no firm D call. The germline V gene has CDR1 MNHNY and CDR2 SVGAGI (reference sequence). CDR3 size: 12 residues. Between the trimmed V and J ends, which lost 0 bases and 5 bases, there was a span of 4 bases. The CDR3 DNA follows: TGTGCCAGCAGTTACTCGCGGGAGACCCAGTACTTC. This encodes CASSYSRETQYF.

The chain carries TRBV7-2 and TRBJ2-2, with unresolved D. The CDR3 runs 13 residues. V lost 4 bases and J lost 6, with 9 bases in between. Per the germline V gene, CDR1 is SGHTA and CDR2 is FQGNSA. The CDR3 DNA reads TGTGCCAGCAGCTACCCGTCTTCCGGGGAGCTGTTTTTT. Amino acids: CASSYPSSGELFF.

This rearrangement joins TRBV28 to TRBJ2-7, with TRBD1 matching over 7 bases. This CDR3 comprises 13 residues. Losses at the gene ends were 10 bases for V and 3 bases for J; bases not matched to a gene: 9. CDR1 MDHEN and CDR2 SYDVKM come from the germline V gene. DNA of the CDR3: TGTGCCACCGAGGCCGGGACAGTCTACGAGCAGTACTTC. Its protein is CATEAGTVYEQYF.

The chain recombines TRBV2 with TRBJ1-2; D may be TRBD1 (6 bases). Germline V lookup: CDR1 SNHLY, CDR2 FYNNEI. The CDR3 is 14 amino acids. The V and J ends lost 6 bases and 4 bases respectively, with 15 bases between them. The CDR3 spells CASSALQGSYGYTF. The CDR3 region has the DNA TGTGCCAGCAGCGCCCTTCAGGGGAGCTATGGCTACACCTTC. Together with reference TRBV2 and TRBJ1-2, the CDR3 gives the full variable domain: EPEVTQTPSHQVTQMGQEVILRCVPISNHLYFYWYRQILGQKVEFLVSFYNNEISEKSEIFDDQFSVERPDGSNFTLKIRSTKLEDSAMYFCASSALQGSYGYTFGSGTRLTVV.

V is TRBV11-2 and J is TRBJ2-3; D ambiguous. Germline lookup yields CDR1 SGHAT and CDR2 FQNNGV. V lost 5 bases and J 0 bases, leaving 18 bases between the germline ends. The CDR3 is 17 amino acids. The CDR3 bases are TGTGCCAGCAGCCGAATGGCAGCCTTTTCTAGCACAGATACGCAGTATTTT. Its translation: CASSRMAAFSSTDTQYF.

The chain has TRBV10-1 and TRBJ2-2; tentative D call: TRBD1 (5 bases). The V end was cut by 3 bases, the J end by 4 bases, with 6 bases between. This CDR3 spans 13 amino acids. Germline V gives CDR1 WNHNN, CDR2 SYGVQD (reference sequence). DNA of the CDR3: TGCGCCAGCAGTGACAGGGCCACCGGGGAGCTGTTTTTT. The encoded protein is CASSDRATGELFF.

Turning to this clone: Additional DNA sequences in this sample encode the identical CDR3. The genes are TRBV5-1 and TRBJ1-2, with 8 bases aligning to TRBD1. This CDR3 comprises 13 residues. The germline V gene has CDR1 SGHRS and CDR2 YFSETQ. Trimming took 2 bases from V and 4 from J; bases not matched to a gene: 1. The DNA for the CDR3 is TGCGCCAGCAGCTTCGGACAGGGCTATGGCTACACCTTC. Translating gives CASSFGQGYGYTF.

The chain uses TRBV4-3 and TRBJ1-4; no reliable D call. The germline V and J ends were trimmed by 0 bases and 8 bases, with 16 bases remaining between them. The CDR3 contains 16 residues. Germline CDR1 reads LGHNA; CDR2 reads YSLEER. The CDR3 region is CASSQDRKQLGEKLFF. Here the CDR3 DNA reads TGCGCCAGCAGCCAAGATCGAAAACAGTTGGGGGAAAAACTGTTTTTT.

As DNA, the CDR3 is TGTGCCAGTAGTATAGATCTGACGCACAAGAACACCGGGGAGCTGTTTTTT. Residues: CASSIDLTHKNTGELFF. V is TRBV19 and J is TRBJ2-2; no reliable D call. The germline gives CDR1 LNHDA, CDR2 SQIVND (reference sequence). The length of the CDR3 is 17 residues. The V end lost 0 bases, the J end lost 1 base, and 12 bases lay between the germline ends.

The rearrangement uses TRBV4-1 and TRBJ2-5, with 8 bases fitting TRBD1. Germline trimming cut 4 bases from V and 5 bases from J; bases unmatched to any gene: 6. Germline-derived CDR1 and CDR2 are MGHRA and YSYEKL. This CDR3 comprises 14 residues. The CDR3 coding sequence is TGCGCCAGCAGCCGTGACAGGGGATGGGAGACCCAGTACTTC. It codes for CASSRDRGWETQYF.

V gene TRBV4-2 combines with J gene TRBJ2-2; D is possibly TRBD2 (6 bases). Trimming left V 3 bases short and J 2 bases short, with 13 bases between. This CDR3 is built from 16 residues. Germline loops: CDR1 LGHNA, CDR2 YNFKEQ. The DNA for the CDR3 is TGTGCCAGCAGCCAGATGTCGGGACTTAACACCGGGGAGCTGTTTTTT. Protein product: CASSQMSGLNTGELFF.

This chain uses TRBV5-4 with TRBJ2-3; 7 bases are a match to TRBD1. CDR1 and CDR2 from the germline V gene are SGHNT and YYREEE (reference sequence). This CDR3 comprises 15 residues. V lost 5 bases and J lost 6; bases outside the gene matches: 12. The CDR3 region has the DNA TGTGCCAGCAGTCCGGGACAGAAATTCGCGGATACGCAGTATTTT. Translation: CASSPGQKFADTQYF. The entire variable domain, with the rest obtained from reference TRBV5-4 and TRBJ2-3, is as follows: ETGVTQSPTHLIKTRGQQVTLRCSSQSGHNTVSWYQQALGQGPQFIFQYYREEENGRGNFPPRFSGLQFPNYSSELNVNALELDDSALYLCASSPGQKFADTQYFGPGTRLTVL.

The rearrangement links TRBV29-1 to TRBJ2-7; 12 nucleotides align to TRBD2. The trim removed 2 bases at V and 3 bases at J, leaving 8 bases unmatched. There are 16 residues in the CDR3. Germline CDR1 is SQVTM and CDR2 is ANQGSEA. The CDR3 coding sequence is TGCAGCGTTGAATCGGTAGGACTAGCGGGACTCTACGAGCAGTACTTC. It codes for CSVESVGLAGLYEQYF.

The rearrangement joins TRBV7-8 to TRBJ1-6; tentative D call: TRBD1 (5 bases). This CDR3 is built from 16 residues. Germline V gene lookup returns CDR1 SGHVS and CDR2 FQNEAQ. The germline V and J ends were trimmed by 4 bases and 8 bases, with 18 bases remaining between them. CDR3 residues: CASSWGLEAGDSPLHF. DNA of the CDR3: TGTGCCAGCAGCTGGGGCCTAGAGGCGGGGGATTCACCCCTCCACTTT.